This T cell receptor beta chain was found in a study of control samples from healthy donors and cancer patients. The CDR3 totals 14 residues. In germline, CDR1 is MNHEY, CDR2 SMNVEV (reference sequence). The germline V and J ends were trimmed by 5 bases and 3 bases, with 14 bases remaining between them. Clones were sequenced by immunoSEQ multiplex PCR, and TCRdb holds only the in-frame ones, with some missing. The table lists fewer than 200,000 clones, around 89% of them singletons. The clonotype originates from a woman aged 45-65 years in good health. The J gene is TRBJ2-7, the V gene TRBV27; D is uncertain. The material sequenced was blood. The CDR3 reads CASSPTMGGYEQYF. CDR3 sequence (DNA): TGTGCCAGCAGTCCGACCATGGGCGGCTACGAGCAGTACTTC.